In this sample, the clone carrying this T cell receptor (beta chain) turned up many times. The CDR3 has 13 amino acids. The V and J ends lost 7 bases and 2 bases respectively, with 10 bases between them. Germline V CDR1 and CDR2: MNHNS, SASEGT. TCRdb re-called the reads through MiXCR, storing one row per CDR3 protein. This sample has about 460,000 distinct CDR3 sequences, with about 11% found just once. The record originates from a study of T cell repertoires in cytomegalovirus infection. As for the study in general: A matching HLA type, together with CMV infection, was signaled by public TCR beta signatures.

The rearrangement links TRBV6-1 to TRBJ2-3; D ambiguous. This receptor was obtained from a human donor in good health (CMV status not recorded). Some clones in this sample may be carry-over from other donors' samples. The sequenced sample consisted of PBMCs. The CDR3 loop reads CASTDGNTDTQYF. CDR3 DNA: TGTGCCAGCACTGACGGAAACACAGATACGCAGTATTTT.